This record covers a single T cell receptor (beta chain). Its antigen is not yet known. Per-base qualities were not stored, and no clone one base away is much larger. The data were taken from a study of blood T cell repertoires in COVID-19 (dated by TCRdb to 2020 to 2021). About the full investigation: Collaborator samples came from the United States, Italy and Spain and covered acute and convalescent phases of COVID-19. The material from the prospective study consisted of cDNA or gDNA derived from T cells, B-cell-depleted T cells, or PBMCs. The dataset comprised deeply sampled blood TCRbeta repertoires from subjects exposed to, actively infected with, or recovered from COVID-19. The repertoires were released in a freely available public database intended as a resource for research on the immune response to SARS-CoV-2. The samples were drawn from the first 160 participants of the ongoing ImmuneRACE study and from 1,200 or so subjects provided by 6 global collaborators. Nearly every sample came with metadata listing a de-identified subject ID, COVID-19 status, age in years and sex. Where available, HLA class I and class II types were obtained from metadata supplied by the sample provider rather than from assay-based typing.

Overall results and qualifications from the work: How much clinical and demographic metadata was included differed by source and by participant, and the metadata was provided uncurated.

TCRbeta CDR3 regions were amplified from genomic DNA by means of the immunoSEQ Assay, a bias-controlled multiplex PCR. In the source study's methods: The number of nucleated cells in each sample was estimated by amplification of reference gene primers within the assay. Sequence reads were collapsed and filtered to measure the absolute abundance of every unique TCRbeta CDR3 rearrangement. For each sample, productive Simpson clonality was calculated as the square root of Simpson's diversity index across productive rearrangements. This immuneACCESS table, as held by TCRdb, lists in-frame sequences with V and J called but not all clones. Of the missing ones, under half trace to an unresolved V gene in checked studies; the others have no known cause. V and J calls and clone size are copied from that table; D and trimming were computed from the DNA. This sample comprises around 56,000 clones, over 75% of them detected only once. The ten biggest clones cover roughly 6.9% of the sample.

The collaborating institutions used their own protocols to collect whole blood in K2EDTA tubes. For TCRbeta analysis, collaborators shipped samples as frozen whole blood, isolated PBMCs, or DNA extracted from either of those sample types. From its cysteine to its phenylalanine, the CDR3 spans 17 amino acids. Left in the record is the CDR3 DNA by itself, 51 bases read in frame from the first base. V trim: 4 bases; J trim: 8 bases; unmatched bases: 14. CDR1 and CDR2, per the germline V gene (reference sequence), are GTSNPN and SVGIG. The sequence was obtained from a man aged 60 to 69 with acute or convalescent COVID-19. Material for sequencing was peripheral blood. The chain employs TRBV30 and TRBJ2-1; 13 central nucleotides agree with TRBD2. The CDR3 protein sequence reads: CAWTYYLGTSGDDEQFF. The bases read TGTGCCTGGACCTACTACCTCGGGACTAGCGGGGATGATGAGCAGTTCTTC.